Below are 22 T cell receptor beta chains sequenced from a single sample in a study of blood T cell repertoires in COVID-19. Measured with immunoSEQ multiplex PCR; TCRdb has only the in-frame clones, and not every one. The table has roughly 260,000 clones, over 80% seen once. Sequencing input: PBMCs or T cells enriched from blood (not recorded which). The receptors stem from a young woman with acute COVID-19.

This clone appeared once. The CDR3 is CASGSPGQEGEQFF. In DNA form, the CDR3 reads TGTGCTAGTGGTTCTCCGGGACAAGAGGGTGAGCAGTTCTTC. This chain links TRBV12-5 with TRBJ2-1; a possible D gene is TRBD1 (6 bases). V lost 4 bases and J lost 9, with 16 bases in between. Germline V gene sequence: CDR1 LGHNT, CDR2 FRNRAP. This CDR3 contains 14 residues.

The CDR3 DNA reads TGTGCCAGCAGCTTAGCCAGGGGCTTCCAAGAGACCCAGTACTTC. It is translated as CASSLARGFQETQYF. The chain is built from TRBV7-6 and TRBJ2-5; weak D call: TRBD1 (6 bases). The CDR3 is 15 residues long. The V gene's germline CDR1 is SGHVS and CDR2 FNYEAQ. The V end was cut by 0 bases, the J end by 1 base, with 9 bases between.

The chain's CDR3 is CASSLLKGAWPYGYTF. The CDR3 nucleotides read TGTGCCAGCAGTTTATTGAAGGGGGCTTGGCCCTATGGCTACACCTTC. V gene TRBV28 combines with J gene TRBJ1-2; TRBD1 matches at 7 bases. The germline V gene encodes CDR1 MDHEN and CDR2 SYDVKM. Trimming took 1 base from V and 4 from J; bases not matched to a gene: 9. This CDR3 has 16 amino acids.

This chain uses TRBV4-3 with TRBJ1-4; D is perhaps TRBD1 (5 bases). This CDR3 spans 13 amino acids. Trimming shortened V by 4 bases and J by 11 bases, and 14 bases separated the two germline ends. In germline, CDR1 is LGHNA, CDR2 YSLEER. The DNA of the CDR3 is TGCGCCAGCAGCCCAACACCGGGGGTGAAACTGTTTTTT. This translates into CASSPTPGVKLFF.

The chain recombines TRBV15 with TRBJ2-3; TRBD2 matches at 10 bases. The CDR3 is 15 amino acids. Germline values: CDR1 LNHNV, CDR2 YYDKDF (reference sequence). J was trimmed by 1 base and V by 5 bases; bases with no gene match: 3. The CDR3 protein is CATSPGTSGTDTQYF. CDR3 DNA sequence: TGTGCCACCAGCCCAGGGACTAGCGGCACAGATACGCAGTATTTT.

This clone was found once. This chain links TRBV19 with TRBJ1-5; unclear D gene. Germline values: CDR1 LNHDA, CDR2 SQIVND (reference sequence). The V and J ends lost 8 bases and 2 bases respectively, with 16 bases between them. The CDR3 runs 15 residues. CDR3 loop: CASSWFGEGNQPQHF. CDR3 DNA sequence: TGTGCCAGTTCCTGGTTTGGGGAGGGCAATCAGCCCCAGCATTTT.

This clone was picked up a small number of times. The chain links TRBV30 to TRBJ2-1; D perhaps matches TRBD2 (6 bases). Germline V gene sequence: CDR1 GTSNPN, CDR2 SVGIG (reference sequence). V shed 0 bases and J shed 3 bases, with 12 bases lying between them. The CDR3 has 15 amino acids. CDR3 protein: CAWSVDGGLYNEQFF. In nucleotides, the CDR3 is TGTGCCTGGAGTGTAGACGGGGGTCTCTACAATGAGCAGTTCTTC.

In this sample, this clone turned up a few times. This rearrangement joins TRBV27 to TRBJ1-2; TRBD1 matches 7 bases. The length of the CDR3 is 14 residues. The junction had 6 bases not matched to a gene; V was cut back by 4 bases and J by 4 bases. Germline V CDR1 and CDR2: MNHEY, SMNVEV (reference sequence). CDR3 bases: TGTGCCAGCAGTTCGGCAGGGGGAACCTATGGCTACACCTTC. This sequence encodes CASSSAGGTYGYTF.

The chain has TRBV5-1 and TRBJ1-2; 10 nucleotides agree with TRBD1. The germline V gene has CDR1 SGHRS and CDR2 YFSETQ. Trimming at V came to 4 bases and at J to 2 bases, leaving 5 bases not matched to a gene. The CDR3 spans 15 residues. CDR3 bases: TGCGCCAGCAGCCTGGGGACAGGGGCGAACTATGGCTACACCTTC. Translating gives CASSLGTGANYGYTF.

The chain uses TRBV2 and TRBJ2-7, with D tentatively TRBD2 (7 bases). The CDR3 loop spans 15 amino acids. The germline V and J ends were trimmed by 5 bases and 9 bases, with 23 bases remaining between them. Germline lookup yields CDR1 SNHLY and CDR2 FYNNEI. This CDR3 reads CASSRGGQVSPAQYF. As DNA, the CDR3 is TGTGCCAGCAGTAGGGGGGGGCAGGTAAGCCCCGCGCAGTACTTC. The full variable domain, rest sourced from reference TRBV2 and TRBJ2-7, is EPEVTQTPSHQVTQMGQEVILRCVPISNHLYFYWYRQILGQKVEFLVSFYNNEISEKSEIFDDQFSVERPDGSNFTLKIRSTKLEDSAMYFCASSRGGQVSPAQYFGPGTRLTVT.

The CDR3 nucleotides read TGTGCCAGTAGAATACAGGGATCGGCTGAAGCTTTCTTT. Protein product: CASRIQGSAEAFF. The chain combines TRBV19 with TRBJ1-1, with D perhaps matching TRBD1 (6 bases). V lost 6 bases and J 6 bases, leaving 14 bases between the germline ends. Looked up from germline, CDR1 is LNHDA and CDR2 is SQIVND (reference sequence). The CDR3 runs 13 residues.

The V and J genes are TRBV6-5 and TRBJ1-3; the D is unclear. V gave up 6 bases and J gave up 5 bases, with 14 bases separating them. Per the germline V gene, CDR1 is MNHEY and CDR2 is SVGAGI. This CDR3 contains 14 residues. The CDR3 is CASSPYSDRNTIYF. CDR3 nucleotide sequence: TGTGCCAGCAGCCCCTACAGTGATAGAAACACCATATATTTT.

CDR3 bases: TGTGCCAGCAGCTCATACCGGGGACCCGGGGGTCCCTCCTACGAGCAGTACTTC. This sequence encodes CASSSYRGPGGPSYEQYF. The chain joins TRBV13 to TRBJ2-7; possible D gene TRBD2, 6 bases. CDR3 size: 18 residues. Per germline, CDR1 PRHDT and CDR2 FYEKMQ (reference sequence). V lost 4 bases and J 0 bases, leaving 22 bases between the germline ends.

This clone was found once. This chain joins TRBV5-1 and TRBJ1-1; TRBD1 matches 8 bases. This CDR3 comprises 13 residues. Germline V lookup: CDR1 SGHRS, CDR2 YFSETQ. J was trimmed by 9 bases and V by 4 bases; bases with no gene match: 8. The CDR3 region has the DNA TGCGCCAGCAGCACCTCCGGGACAGGAAAAGCTTTCTTT. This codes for CASSTSGTGKAFF. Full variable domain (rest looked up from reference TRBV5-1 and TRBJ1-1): KAGVTQTPRYLIKTRGQQVTLSCSPISGHRSVSWYQQTPGQGLQFLFEYFSETQRNKGNFPGRFSGRQFSNSRSEMNVSTLELGDSALYLCASSTSGTGKAFFGQGTRLTVV.

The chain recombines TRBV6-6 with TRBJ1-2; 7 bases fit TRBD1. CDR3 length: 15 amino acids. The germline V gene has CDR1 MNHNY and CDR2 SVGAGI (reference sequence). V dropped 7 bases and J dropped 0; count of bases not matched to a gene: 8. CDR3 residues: CASTRTGTSNYGYTF. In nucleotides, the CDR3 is TGTGCCAGCACACGGACAGGAACATCTAACTATGGCTACACCTTC.

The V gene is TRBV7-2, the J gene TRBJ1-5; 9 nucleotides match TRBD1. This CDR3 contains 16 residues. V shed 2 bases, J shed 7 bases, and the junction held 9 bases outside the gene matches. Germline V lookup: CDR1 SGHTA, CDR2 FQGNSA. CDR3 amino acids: CASSLYPGQGNQPQHF. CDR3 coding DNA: TGTGCCAGCAGCTTATATCCGGGACAGGGTAACCAGCCCCAGCATTTT.

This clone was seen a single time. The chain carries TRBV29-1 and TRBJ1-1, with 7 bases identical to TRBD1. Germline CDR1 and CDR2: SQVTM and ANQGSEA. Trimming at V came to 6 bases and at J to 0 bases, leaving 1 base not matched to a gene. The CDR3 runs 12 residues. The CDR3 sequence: CSVQGMNTEAFF. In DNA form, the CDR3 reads TGCAGCGTACAGGGGATGAACACTGAAGCTTTCTTT.

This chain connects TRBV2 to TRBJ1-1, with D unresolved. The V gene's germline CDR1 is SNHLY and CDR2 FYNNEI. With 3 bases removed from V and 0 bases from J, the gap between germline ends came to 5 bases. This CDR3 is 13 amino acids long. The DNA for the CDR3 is TGTGCCAGCAGTGACTCCCTGAACACTGAAGCTTTCTTT. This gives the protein CASSDSLNTEAFF.

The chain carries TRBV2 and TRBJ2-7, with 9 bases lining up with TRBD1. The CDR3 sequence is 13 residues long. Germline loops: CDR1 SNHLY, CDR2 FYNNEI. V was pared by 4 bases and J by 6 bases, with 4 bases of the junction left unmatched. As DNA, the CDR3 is TGTGCCAGCAGTGGGGACAGGGAGAGCGAGCAGTACTTC. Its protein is CASSGDRESEQYF.

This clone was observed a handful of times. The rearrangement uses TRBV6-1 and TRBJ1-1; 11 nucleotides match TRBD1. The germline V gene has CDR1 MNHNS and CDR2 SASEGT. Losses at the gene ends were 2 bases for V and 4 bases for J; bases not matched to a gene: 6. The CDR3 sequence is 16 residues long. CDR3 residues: CASSEIIGTGGTEAFF. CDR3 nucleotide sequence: TGTGCCAGCAGTGAAATTATCGGGACAGGGGGCACTGAAGCTTTCTTT.

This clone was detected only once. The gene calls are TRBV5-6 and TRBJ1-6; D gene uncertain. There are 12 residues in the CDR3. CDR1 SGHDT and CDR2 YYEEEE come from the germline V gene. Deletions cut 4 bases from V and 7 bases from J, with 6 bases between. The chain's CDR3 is CASSPQNSPLHF. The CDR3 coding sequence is TGTGCCAGCAGCCCACAGAATTCACCCCTCCACTTT.

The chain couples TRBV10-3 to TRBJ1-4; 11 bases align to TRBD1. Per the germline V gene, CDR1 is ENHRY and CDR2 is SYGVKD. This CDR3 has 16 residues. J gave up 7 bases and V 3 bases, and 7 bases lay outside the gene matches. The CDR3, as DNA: TGTGCCATCAGTGAAGGTGGGACAGGGGGATTTGAAAAACTGTTTTTT. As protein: CAISEGGTGGFEKLFF.